The rows below give T cell receptor beta chains drawn from one sample of a study of CD8+ T cells in alopecia areata. Clones were sequenced by immunoSEQ multiplex PCR, and TCRdb holds only the in-frame ones, with some missing. Counted here are some 100,000 clones, around 64% occurring once; the ten biggest clones make up around 2.8%. The sample comprised CD4+ T cells sorted from blood. These receptors all come from a human donor in good health. Each CDR3 is given without its conserved first and last residue.

V gene | CDR3 protein
TRBV29-1 | SVATALGEQY
TRBV4-1 | ASSQEGGTIGPRYGYT
TRBV12-5 | ASVEGFSYNEQF
TRBV29-1 | SVRRSGETQY
TRBV11-2 | ASSLATDTQY
TRBV7-9 | ASGDRGQHTKQY
TRBV7-9 | ASRPGQGGGNTEAF
TRBV30 | AYQPGTGGTEAF
TRBV27 | ASSLSQGTDTQY
TRBV5-1 | ASSIRDSSGYT
TRBV27 | ASRLNRGSPLH
TRBV29-1 | SVESFTGELF
TRBV4-1 | ASSLRGGLSYGYT
TRBV7-9 | ASSFFSGGTDEQF
TRBV29-1 | SVEDPSRAGYT
TRBV7-2 | ASSSRPSSSGGSYEQY
TRBV9 | ASSGGFPHEQY
TRBV29-1 | SVRMNTEAF
TRBV15 | ATSRDRGVETQY
TRBV9 | ASSSDAIYNEQF
TRBV27 | ASRPLRDRALNSPLH
TRBV30 | AWSVPGSQGPQH
TRBV2 | ASRVGQGSYEQY
TRBV7-2 | ASSTRTENYGYT
TRBV25-1 | ASSERGETQY
TRBV19 | ASSMISFNTEAF
TRBV30 | AWRTAMNTEAF
TRBV19 | ASNPTGLDTQY
TRBV7-3 | ASSLNVGGEQF
TRBV5-4 | ASSQGAHSTDTQY
TRBV27 | ASATGFVGTQY
TRBV9 | ASSNTENTEAF
TRBV19 | ASSLEVSGELF
TRBV10-3 | AISGGQGTEAF
TRBV29-1 | SVDGREFGEQY
TRBV11-2 | ASSLDNEQF
TRBV19 | ASTIGGLVSGANVLT
TRBV9 | ASSVATRTEAF
TRBV6-5 | ASRTGTLIDSPLH
TRBV5-6 | ASSLERVSNYGYT
TRBV19 | ASRTLGGGSYNEQF
TRBV23-1 | ASPPSPMGAGTDTQY
TRBV30 | AWSVESRQGDIVETQY
TRBV6-5 | ASSYSATGVYEQY
TRBV30 | AWSVTSYNEQF
TRBV7-8 | ASSTTLRDSPLH
TRBV27 | ASSDGSGANVLT